These 27 T cell receptor beta chains were all obtained from the same sample, sequenced in a study of T cells expressing NK-cell markers. TCRdb re-called the 5' RACE reads and gives one entry per CDR3 protein, without DNA. With 250,000 to 300,000 distinct CDR3 sequences in the sample, the ten largest clones hold around 4%. The sample comprised blood T cells: a sorted CD56 or NKG2C T cell subset, CD4+ or CD8+ T cells, or bulk PBMC T cells (not recorded which). Receptors were obtained from a woman between 18 and 69 years old in good health.

The rearrangement links TRBV7-2 to TRBJ1-1; as DNA is missing, the TRBD1 call by TCRdb cannot be tested. CDR1 is SGHTA and CDR2 is FQGNSA in the germline V gene. CDR3 size: 14 residues. The CDR3 is CASSGRQGDTEAFF.

The genes are TRBV7-2 and TRBJ2-1; TCRdb selects TRBD1, and the lack of DNA leaves this call unchecked. This CDR3 contains 18 residues. Per the germline V gene, CDR1 is SGHTA and CDR2 is FQGNSA. This chain's CDR3 is CASSLGRQGSLAYNEQFF.

The V and J genes are TRBV9 and TRBJ1-4; TCRdb picks TRBD1, but there is no DNA to check that call. There are 15 residues in the CDR3. Per the germline V gene, CDR1 is SGDLS and CDR2 is YYNGEE. The CDR3 sequence is CASSSGLTFSEKLFF. The full variable domain, in which reference TRBV9 and TRBJ1-4 provide the parts outside the CDR3, is DSGVTQTPKHLITATGQRVTLRCSPRSGDLSVYWYQQSLDQGLQFLIQYYNGEERAKGNILERFSAQQFPDLHSELNLSSLELGDSALYFCASSSGLTFSEKLFFGSGTQLSVL.

The J gene is TRBJ2-1, the V gene TRBV12-3 or TRBV12-4. The CDR3 runs to 11 residues. The CDR3 protein is CASASPNEQFF.

The chain uses TRBV19 and TRBJ1-6. This CDR3 region has 14 residues. Germline loops: CDR1 LNHDA, CDR2 SQIVND (reference sequence). CDR3 sequence reads: CASRSETYNSPLHF.

The chain links TRBV4-3 to TRBJ1-3. Looked up from germline, CDR1 is LGHNA and CDR2 is YSLEER. There are 16 residues in the CDR3. The CDR3 protein is CASSQDVGAGGNTIYF.

V usage is TRBV19 and J usage is TRBJ2-7. The germline gives CDR1 LNHDA, CDR2 SQIVND (reference sequence). This CDR3 is 12 amino acids long. The CDR3 region is CASSSAIREQYF. Variable domain in full (rest from reference TRBV19 and TRBJ2-7): DGGITQSPKYLFRKEGQNVTLSCEQNLNHDAMYWYRQDPGQGLRLIYYSQIVNDFQKGDIAEGYSVSREKKESFPLTVTSAQKNPTAFYLCASSSAIREQYFGPGTRLTVT.

The V and J genes are TRBV12-3 or TRBV12-4 and TRBJ2-2; as DNA is missing, the TRBD2 call by TCRdb cannot be tested. This CDR3 comprises 17 residues. CDR3 in amino acids: CASRRGTSGGAGGELFF.

V is TRBV5-1 and J is TRBJ1-2; TCRdb picks TRBD1, but there is no DNA to check that call. Germline V gene sequence: CDR1 SGHRS, CDR2 YFSETQ. CDR3 size: 14 residues. The CDR3 is CASSTGQEAGGYTF.

The chain couples TRBV7-3 to TRBJ2-1; TCRdb picks TRBD2, but there is no DNA to check that call. CDR3 size: 16 residues. The germline V gene encodes CDR1 SGHTA and CDR2 FQGTGA. This chain's CDR3 is CASSPAGNRPYNEQFF.

The V gene is TRBV12-3 or TRBV12-4, the J gene TRBJ1-6; TCRdb designates TRBD1, a call that cannot be tested without DNA. The CDR3 has 15 residues. This CDR3 is CASSFSTGGNSPLHF.

The chain has TRBV30 and TRBJ1-1; the TCRdb D gene call, TRBD1, has no DNA to confirm it. Germline V gives CDR1 GTSNPN, CDR2 SVGIG (reference sequence). This CDR3 is built from 13 residues. This CDR3 is CAWSLGQGFVAFF. The whole variable domain, remainder taken from reference TRBV30 and TRBJ1-1, is SQTIHQWPATLVQPVGSPLSLECTVEGTSNPNLYWYRQAAGRGLQLLFYSVGIGQISSEVPQNLSASRPQDRQFILSSKKLLLSDSGFYLCAWSLGQGFVAFFGQGTRLTVV.

The rearrangement links TRBV20-1 to TRBJ1-6. The germline CDR1 and CDR2 sequences are DFQATT and SNEGSKA (reference sequence). CDR3 size: 11 residues. CDR3: CSANTGIPLHF.

The rearrangement joins TRBV5-6 to TRBJ1-4. The CDR3 sequence is 15 residues long. The germline gives CDR1 SGHDT, CDR2 YYEEEE. This chain's CDR3 is CASSLPAGKNEKLFF.

The chain couples TRBV5-1 to TRBJ2-7; no DNA is available, so the TRBD2 call from TCRdb remains unchecked. Germline-derived CDR1 and CDR2 are SGHRS and YFSETQ. CDR3 length equals 14 residues. The CDR3 region is CASSLVAEGYEQYF.

The J gene is TRBJ2-3, the V gene TRBV6-5; no DNA is available, so the TRBD2 call from TCRdb remains unchecked. The CDR3 has 16 amino acids. Per germline, CDR1 MNHEY and CDR2 SVGAGI. CDR3: CASSYSASGGPDTQYF.

The V gene is TRBV7-9, the J gene TRBJ1-6. Germline V gene lookup returns CDR1 SEHNR and CDR2 FQNEAQ (reference sequence). The CDR3 runs 12 residues. The CDR3 reads CASSFVSTPLHF.

The chain is built from TRBV4-3 and TRBJ2-3; the D gene TCRdb calls, TRBD1, cannot be checked with no DNA. CDR3 length equals 16 residues. Per the germline V gene, CDR1 is LGHNA and CDR2 is YSLEER. The chain's CDR3 is CASSQGETGQGDTQYF.

The CDR3 region is CASSPGTAKQTQYF. The chain employs TRBV18 and TRBJ2-5; there is no DNA to check the TCRdb D call of TRBD1. The length of the CDR3 is 14 residues. Per the germline V gene, CDR1 is KGHSH and CDR2 is LQKENI.

V and J are TRBV29-1 and TRBJ2-3; TCRdb names TRBD1, which stays unverified in the absence of DNA. This CDR3 region has 12 residues. Germline CDR1 SQVTM, CDR2 ANQGSEA. CDR3 region: CSATWGGDTQYF.

The rearrangement links TRBV7-2 to TRBJ1-5. The CDR3 length is 15 residues. CDR1 SGHTA and CDR2 FQGNSA come from the germline V gene. The CDR3 spells CASSLVSRGNQPQHF.

V gene TRBV11-2 combines with J gene TRBJ2-3; without DNA, the TCRdb call of TRBD2 cannot be checked. The CDR3 loop spans 16 amino acids. Germline CDR1 SGHAT, CDR2 FQNNGV. Here the CDR3 reads CASSLMASGKTDTQYF.

The chain is built from TRBV7-9 and TRBJ2-3. The CDR3 sequence is 13 residues long. Germline CDR1 and CDR2: SEHNR and FQNEAQ (reference sequence). The CDR3 here is CASSLFFTDTQYF.

The chain has TRBV12-3 or TRBV12-4 and TRBJ2-6; TCRdb calls TRBD1, which cannot be checked without DNA. The length of the CDR3 is 16 residues. CDR3 loop: CASTQTTGYGANVLTF.

The chain recombines TRBV20-1 with TRBJ2-5; TCRdb's D call, TRBD1, is unchecked because there is no DNA. The germline V gene has CDR1 DFQATT and CDR2 SNEGSKA (reference sequence). This CDR3 region has 11 residues. The CDR3: CSARGQGTQYF.

The rearrangement links TRBV10-1 to TRBJ1-2; the D call from TCRdb, TRBD1, cannot be confirmed without DNA. Germline values: CDR1 WNHNN, CDR2 SYGVQD (reference sequence). CDR3 length: 13 amino acids. The CDR3 sequence: CASSEQGRHGYTF.

The chain combines TRBV21-1 with TRBJ1-1; TCRdb picks TRBD1, but there is no DNA to check that call. TRBV21-1 is classified as a pseudogene. The CDR3 runs to 12 residues. The CDR3 sequence is CASSPRQEEAFF.